This T cell receptor beta chain was sequenced for a study of T cell responses to AZD1222 COVID-19 vaccine. Whole-study results and caveats: The study found vaccine-associated CD4 TCRs spanning spike, dominant at 160-218 and 743-854.

TCRdb keeps only in-frame clones here, not all; method: immunoSEQ multiplex PCR. The repertoire holds over 150,000 clones, 92% seen once, with 10% in the top ten. Germline CDR1 reads MRHNA; CDR2 reads SNTAGT. This CDR3 contains 15 residues. With 3 bases removed from V and 1 base from J, the gap between germline ends came to 12 bases. Concerning this clone itself: Its antigen is not known.

The source material was peripheral blood, sampled on day 0 of AZD1222 vaccination. The receptor was isolated from an adult in good health. J is TRBJ1-1 and V is TRBV6-4; unclear D gene. The CDR3 loop is CASSESEGGNTEAFF. In DNA form, the CDR3 reads TGTGCCAGCAGTGAATCGGAGGGCGGGAACACTGAAGCTTTCTTT.